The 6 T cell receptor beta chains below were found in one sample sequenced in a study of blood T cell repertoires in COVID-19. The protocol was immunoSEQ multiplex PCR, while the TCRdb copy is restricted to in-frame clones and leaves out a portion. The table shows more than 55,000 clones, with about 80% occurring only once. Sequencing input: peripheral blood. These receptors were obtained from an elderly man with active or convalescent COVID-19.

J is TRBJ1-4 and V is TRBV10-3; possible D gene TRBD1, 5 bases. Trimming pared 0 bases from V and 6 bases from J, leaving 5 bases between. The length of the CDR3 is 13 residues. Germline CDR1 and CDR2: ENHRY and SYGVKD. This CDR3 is CAISESTDEKLFF. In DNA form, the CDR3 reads TGTGCCATCAGTGAGTCGACAGATGAAAAACTGTTTTTT.

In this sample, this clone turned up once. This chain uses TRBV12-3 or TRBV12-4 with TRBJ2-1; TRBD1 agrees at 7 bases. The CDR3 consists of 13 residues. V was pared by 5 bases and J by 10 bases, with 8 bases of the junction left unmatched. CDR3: CASSADRFGEQFF. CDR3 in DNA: TGTGCCAGCAGTGCGGACAGGTTTGGGGAGCAGTTCTTC.

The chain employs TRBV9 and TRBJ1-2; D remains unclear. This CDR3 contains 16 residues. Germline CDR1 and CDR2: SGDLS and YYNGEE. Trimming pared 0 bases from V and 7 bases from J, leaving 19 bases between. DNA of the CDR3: TGTGCCAGCAGCGTAGGAGCGGCCCTGCGGGAACCTGGCTACACCTTC. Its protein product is CASSVGAALREPGYTF.

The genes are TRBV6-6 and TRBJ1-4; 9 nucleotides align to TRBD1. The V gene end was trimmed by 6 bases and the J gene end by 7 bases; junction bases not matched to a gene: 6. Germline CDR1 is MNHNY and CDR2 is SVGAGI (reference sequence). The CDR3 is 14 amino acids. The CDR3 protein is CASRDRGGGEKLFF. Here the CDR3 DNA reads TGTGCCAGCAGGGACAGGGGAGGCGGTGAAAAACTGTTTTTT.

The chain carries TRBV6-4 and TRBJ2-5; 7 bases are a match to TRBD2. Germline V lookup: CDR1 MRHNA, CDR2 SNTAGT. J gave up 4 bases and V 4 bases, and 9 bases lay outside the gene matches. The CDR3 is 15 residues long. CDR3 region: CASSVNLGGIETQYF. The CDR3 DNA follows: TGTGCCAGCAGTGTAAACCTCGGGGGGATAGAGACCCAGTACTTC.

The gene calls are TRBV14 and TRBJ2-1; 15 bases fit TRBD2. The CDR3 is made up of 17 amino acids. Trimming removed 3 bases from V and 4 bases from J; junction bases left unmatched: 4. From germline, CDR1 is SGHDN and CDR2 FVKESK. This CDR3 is CASSHRTSGRGYNEQFF. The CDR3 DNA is TGTGCCAGCAGCCATAGGACTAGCGGGAGGGGGTACAATGAGCAGTTCTTC.